These 17 T cell receptor beta chains were sequenced from one sample in a study of T cell clones after liver transplantation. Profiled with immunoSEQ multiplex PCR; TCRdb holds only in-frame clones, not every one. The repertoire holds over 100,000 clones, with around 83% as singletons. The sample here was CD4+ T cells from blood, taken before liver transplant. Receptors were obtained from a human donor who received a liver transplant.

This clone occurred once. The J gene is TRBJ2-1, the V gene TRBV18; 12 bases are a match to TRBD2. The V gene's germline CDR1 is KGHSH and CDR2 LQKENI. This CDR3 has 16 residues. Germline trimming cut 2 bases from V and 2 bases from J; bases unmatched to any gene: 1. In DNA form, the CDR3 reads TGTGCCAGCTCACCAGGACTAGCGGGACCCTACAATGAGCAGTTCTTC. Amino acid sequence: CASSPGLAGPYNEQFF.

This rearrangement joins TRBV30 to TRBJ2-1; possibly TRBD1 or TRBD2 for D (5 bases each). The CDR3 length is 15 residues. V dropped 3 bases and J dropped 0 bases, with 12 bases sitting between them. Germline CDR1 and CDR2: GTSNPN and SVGIG (reference sequence). This CDR3 reads CAWRAGSVSYNEQFF. In DNA form, the CDR3 reads TGTGCCTGGAGAGCAGGGAGCGTCTCCTACAATGAGCAGTTCTTC.

The chain links TRBV5-4 to TRBJ2-4; 9 nucleotides line up with TRBD1. The V segment lost 4 bases and the J segment 7 bases; nucleotides outside the gene matches: 6. This CDR3 is 14 amino acids long. Germline V gene lookup returns CDR1 SGHNT and CDR2 YYREEE (reference sequence). The CDR3 reads CASSARDRENIQYF. CDR3 bases: TGTGCCAGCAGCGCCCGGGACAGGGAGAACATTCAGTACTTC.

A remark on this clone: One end of the junction varies from germline; a read error may be responsible. The rearrangement joins TRBV7-2 to TRBJ2-1, with 12 bases matching TRBD2. CDR3 length: 14 residues. Looked up from germline, CDR1 is SGHTA and CDR2 is FQGNSA. The CDR3 sequence is CASSLAGGPNEQFF. The CDR3 coding sequence is TGTGCCAGCAGCCTAGCGGGGGGGCCCAATGAGCAGTTCTTC. The variable domain in full, completed from reference TRBV7-2 and TRBJ2-1, reads GAGVSQSPSNKVTEKGKDVELRCDPISGHTALYWYRQSLGQGLEFLIYFQGNSAPDKSGLPSDRFSAERTGGSVSTLTIQRTQQEDSAVYLCASSLAGGPNEQFFGPGTRLTVL.

The rearrangement links TRBV30 to TRBJ1-5; D uncertain. Germline CDR1 is GTSNPN and CDR2 is SVGIG (reference sequence). V lost 0 bases to trimming and J lost 1 base, with 16 bases between them. This CDR3 contains 17 residues. The CDR3 reads CAWSVDPYEKSNQPQHF. CDR3 coding DNA: TGTGCCTGGAGTGTAGATCCGTATGAGAAAAGCAATCAGCCCCAGCATTTT.

This chain links TRBV27 with TRBJ1-5; tentatively, D is TRBD1 (5 bases). Trimming took off 8 bases at V and 2 bases at J, with 13 bases between the two ends. The CDR3 extends over 14 amino acids. The germline V gene encodes CDR1 MNHEY and CDR2 SMNVEV (reference sequence). The CDR3 sequence is CASADRSGNQPQHF. The CDR3 DNA follows: TGTGCCAGCGCCGACAGATCGGGCAATCAGCCCCAGCATTTT.

This clone was observed a single time. V and J are TRBV5-8 and TRBJ1-1; D is perhaps TRBD1 (5 bases). Germline CDR1 reads SGHTS; CDR2 reads YDEGEE. The CDR3 runs 14 residues. Trimming pared 4 bases from V and 0 bases from J, leaving 10 bases between. The DNA for the CDR3 is TGTGCCAGCAGCCCGGGACTCCTGAACACTGAAGCTTTCTTT. The encoded protein is CASSPGLLNTEAFF.

This chain links TRBV2 with TRBJ1-1; D unclear. The CDR3 runs to 13 residues. Germline V gives CDR1 SNHLY, CDR2 FYNNEI. Trimming left V 6 bases short and J 4 bases short, with 12 bases between. In DNA, the CDR3 is TGTGCCAGCAGCCGAGGGTCCGTCACTGAAGCTTTCTTT. This encodes CASSRGSVTEAFF. The full variable domain, with the rest looked up from reference TRBV2 and TRBJ1-1, is EPEVTQTPSHQVTQMGQEVILRCVPISNHLYFYWYRQILGQKVEFLVSFYNNEISEKSEIFDDQFSVERPDGSNFTLKIRSTKLEDSAMYFCASSRGSVTEAFFGQGTRLTVV.

The chain recombines TRBV20-1 with TRBJ2-3; D possibly corresponds to TRBD2 (5 bases). CDR1 and CDR2 (germline): DFQATT, SNEGSKA (reference sequence). This CDR3 has 11 amino acids. The V end lost 8 bases, the J end lost 2 bases, and 8 bases lay between the germline ends. CDR3 in amino acids: CSRRTTDTQYF. In nucleotides, the CDR3 is TGCAGTCGGAGGACCACAGATACGCAGTATTTT.

The CDR3, as DNA: TGTGCCAGCAGCTTGGAAACAGGGCTGGGGGGAAACACCATATATTTT. Translating it yields CASSLETGLGGNTIYF. The V gene is TRBV5-6, the J gene TRBJ1-3; a weak D match, TRBD1 (6 bases). Trimming left V 0 bases short and J 4 bases short, with 14 bases between. Germline loops: CDR1 SGHDT, CDR2 YYEEEE. This CDR3 contains 16 residues.

This clone was recorded only once. The chain recombines TRBV18 with TRBJ2-7, with 9 bases fitting TRBD1. The CDR3 loop spans 14 amino acids. V was clipped by 2 bases and J by 6 bases; unmatched bases: 5. In germline, CDR1 is KGHSH, CDR2 LQKENI. Here the CDR3 reads CASSPGTGNGEQYF. The CDR3 DNA reads as TGTGCCAGCTCACCAGGGACAGGGAACGGCGAGCAGTACTTC.

This chain uses TRBV5-1 with TRBJ2-3; TRBD1 is a possible D gene (6 bases). V lost 4 bases and J 4 bases, leaving 13 bases between the germline ends. CDR1 and CDR2 from the germline V gene are SGHRS and YFSETQ. This CDR3 is 14 amino acids long. CDR3 coding DNA: TGCGCCAGCAGCCTCCCAGGGGTGGCAGATACGCAGTATTTT. Residues: CASSLPGVADTQYF.

This chain links TRBV12-2 with TRBJ1-1; the table's D call of TRBD1 was not tested on the DNA. TRBV12-2 is a known pseudogene. The CDR3 contains 17 residues. The CDR3 here is CASREPLYRIRNTEAFF. The CDR3 DNA is TGTGCAAGTCGCGAACCCCTGTACAGAATAAGGAACACTGAAGCTTTCTTT.

The chain couples TRBV29-1 to TRBJ1-2, with D possibly matching TRBD1 (6 bases). The CDR3 sequence is 12 residues long. Germline values: CDR1 SQVTM, CDR2 ANQGSEA. V lost 4 bases, J lost 4 bases, and 10 bases lay in between. The CDR3 nucleotides read TGCAGCGTTGTGGGGGGGCTCTATGGCTACACCTTC. Protein: CSVVGGLYGYTF.

The gene calls are TRBV5-1 and TRBJ2-2; TRBD2 matches at 9 bases. The CDR3 covers 16 residues. CDR1 is SGHRS, CDR2 YFSETQ, per germline. The trim removed 4 bases at V and 4 bases at J, leaving 8 bases unmatched. The CDR3 DNA reads as TGCGCCAGCAGCAATCAGGGACTAGCCTCCACCGGGGAGCTGTTTTTT. The encoded protein is CASSNQGLASTGELFF.

The gene calls are TRBV6-5 and TRBJ1-5; 7 bases align to TRBD1. Germline loops: CDR1 MNHEY, CDR2 SVGAGI. Trimming cost V 5 bases and J 6 bases; bases outside gene matches: 7. This CDR3 region has 14 residues. CDR3 sequence: CASSLRQGGQPQHF. CDR3 DNA sequence: TGTGCCAGCAGTCTTCGACAGGGTGGTCAGCCCCAGCATTTT.

The rearrangement joins TRBV11-3 to TRBJ1-1; unclear D gene. Germline CDR1 SGHNT, CDR2 YENEEA. The CDR3 spans 13 residues. Trimming left V 2 bases short and J 6 bases short, with 10 bases between. CDR3 sequence: CASSLKWGAEAFF. The CDR3 nucleotides are TGTGCCAGCAGCTTAAAGTGGGGAGCTGAAGCTTTCTTT.